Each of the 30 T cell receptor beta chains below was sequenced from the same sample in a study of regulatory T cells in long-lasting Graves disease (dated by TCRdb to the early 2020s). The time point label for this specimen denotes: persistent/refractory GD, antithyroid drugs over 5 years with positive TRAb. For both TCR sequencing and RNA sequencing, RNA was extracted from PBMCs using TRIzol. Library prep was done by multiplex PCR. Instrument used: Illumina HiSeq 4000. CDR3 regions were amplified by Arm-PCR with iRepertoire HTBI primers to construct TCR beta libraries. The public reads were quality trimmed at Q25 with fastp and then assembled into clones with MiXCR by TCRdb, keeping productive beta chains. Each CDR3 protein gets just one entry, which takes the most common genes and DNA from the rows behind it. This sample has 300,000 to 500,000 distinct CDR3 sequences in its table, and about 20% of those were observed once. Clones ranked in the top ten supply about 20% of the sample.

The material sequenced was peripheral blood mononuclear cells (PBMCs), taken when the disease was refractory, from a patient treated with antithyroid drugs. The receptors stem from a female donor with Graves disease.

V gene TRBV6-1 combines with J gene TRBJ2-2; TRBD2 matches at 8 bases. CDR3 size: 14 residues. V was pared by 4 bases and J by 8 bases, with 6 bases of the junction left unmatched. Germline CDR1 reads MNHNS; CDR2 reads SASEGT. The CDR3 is CASSGGLASGELFF. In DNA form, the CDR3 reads TGTGCCAGCAGTGGCGGACTAGCCTCTGGGGAGCTGTTTTTT.

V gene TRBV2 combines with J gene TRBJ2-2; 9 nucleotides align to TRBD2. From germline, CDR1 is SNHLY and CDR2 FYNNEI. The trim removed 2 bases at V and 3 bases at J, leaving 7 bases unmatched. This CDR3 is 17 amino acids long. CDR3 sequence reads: CASSESAGGPHTGELFF. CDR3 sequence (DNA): TGTGCCAGCAGTGAATCAGCGGGAGGACCTCACACCGGGGAGCTGTTTTTT.

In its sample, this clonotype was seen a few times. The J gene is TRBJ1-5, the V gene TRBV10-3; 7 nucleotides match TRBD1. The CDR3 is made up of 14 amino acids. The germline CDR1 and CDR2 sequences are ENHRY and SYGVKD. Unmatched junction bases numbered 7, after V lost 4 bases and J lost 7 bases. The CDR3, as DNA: TGTGCCATCAGTGCCACAGGGGTTTCACAGCCCCAGCATTTT. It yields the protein CAISATGVSQPQHF.

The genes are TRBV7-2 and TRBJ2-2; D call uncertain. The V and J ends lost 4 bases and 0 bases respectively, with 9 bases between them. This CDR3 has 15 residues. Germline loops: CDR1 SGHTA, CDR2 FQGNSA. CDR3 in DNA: TGTGCCAGCAGCTCGACCCGAACGAACACCGGGGAGCTGTTTTTT. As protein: CASSSTRTNTGELFF.

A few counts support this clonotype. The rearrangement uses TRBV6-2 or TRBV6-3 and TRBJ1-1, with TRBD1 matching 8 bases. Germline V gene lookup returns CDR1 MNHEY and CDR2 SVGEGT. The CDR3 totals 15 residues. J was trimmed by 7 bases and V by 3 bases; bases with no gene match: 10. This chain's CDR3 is CASSYGGQGVNEAFF. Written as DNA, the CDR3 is TGTGCCAGCAGTTATGGAGGACAGGGCGTTAATGAAGCTTTCTTT.

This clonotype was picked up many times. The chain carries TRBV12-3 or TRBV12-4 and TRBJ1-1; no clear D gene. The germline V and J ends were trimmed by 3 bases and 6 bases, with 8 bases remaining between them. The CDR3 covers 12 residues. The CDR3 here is CASSLTFAEAFF. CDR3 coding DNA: TGTGCCAGCAGTTTGACTTTCGCTGAAGCTTTCTTT.

CDR3: CASSLSLAVKETQYF. The DNA for the CDR3 is TGTGCCAGCAGCTTAAGTCTAGCGGTTAAAGAGACCCAGTACTTC. The chain is built from TRBV7-9 and TRBJ2-5; 7 bases agree with TRBD2. The V gene end was trimmed by 2 bases and the J gene end by 3 bases; junction bases not matched to a gene: 6. Germline V gives CDR1 SEHNR, CDR2 FQNEAQ (reference sequence). This CDR3 spans 15 amino acids.

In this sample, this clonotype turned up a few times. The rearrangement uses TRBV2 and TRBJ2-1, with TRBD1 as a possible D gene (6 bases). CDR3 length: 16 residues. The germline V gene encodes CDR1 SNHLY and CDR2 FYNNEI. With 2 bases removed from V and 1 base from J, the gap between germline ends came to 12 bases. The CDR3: CASSESGEYSYNEQFF. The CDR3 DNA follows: TGTGCCAGCAGTGAATCAGGGGAGTATTCCTACAATGAGCAGTTCTTC.

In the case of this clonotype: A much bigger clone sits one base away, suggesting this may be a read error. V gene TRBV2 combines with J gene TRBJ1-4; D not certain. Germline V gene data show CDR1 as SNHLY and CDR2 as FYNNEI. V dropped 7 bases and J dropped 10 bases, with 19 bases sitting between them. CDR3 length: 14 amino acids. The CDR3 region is CASTQDTFSGKLFF. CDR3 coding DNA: TGTGCCAGCACTCAAGACACGTTTAGCGGAAAACTGTTTTTT.

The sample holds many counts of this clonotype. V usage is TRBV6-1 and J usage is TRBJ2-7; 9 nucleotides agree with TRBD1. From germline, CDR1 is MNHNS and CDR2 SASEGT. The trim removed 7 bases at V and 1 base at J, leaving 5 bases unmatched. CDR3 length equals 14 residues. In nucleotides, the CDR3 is TGTGCCAGCAAGGGGACAGGGAATTCCTACGAGCAGTACTTC. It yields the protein CASKGTGNSYEQYF.

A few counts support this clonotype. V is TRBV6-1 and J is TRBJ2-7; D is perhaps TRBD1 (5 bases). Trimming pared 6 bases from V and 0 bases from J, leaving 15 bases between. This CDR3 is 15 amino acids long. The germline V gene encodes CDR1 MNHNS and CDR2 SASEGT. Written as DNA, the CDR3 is TGTGCCAGCAGGCTGGGCCGACAGATCTCCTACGAGCAGTACTTC. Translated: CASRLGRQISYEQYF.

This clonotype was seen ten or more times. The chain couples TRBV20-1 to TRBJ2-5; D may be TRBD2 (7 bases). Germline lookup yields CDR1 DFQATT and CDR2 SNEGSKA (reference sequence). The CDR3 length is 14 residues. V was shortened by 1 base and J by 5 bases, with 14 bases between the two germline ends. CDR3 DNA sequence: TGCAGTGCTAGAGGGGGGGGCTCTAAGGAGACCCAGTACTTC. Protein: CSARGGGSKETQYF.

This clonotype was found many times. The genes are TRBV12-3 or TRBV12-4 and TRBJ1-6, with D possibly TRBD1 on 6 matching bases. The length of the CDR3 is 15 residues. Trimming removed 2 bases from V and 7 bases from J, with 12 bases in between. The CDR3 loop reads CASSLLGQRNSPLHF. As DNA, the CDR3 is TGTGCCAGCAGTTTACTAGGACAGCGAAATTCACCCCTCCACTTT.

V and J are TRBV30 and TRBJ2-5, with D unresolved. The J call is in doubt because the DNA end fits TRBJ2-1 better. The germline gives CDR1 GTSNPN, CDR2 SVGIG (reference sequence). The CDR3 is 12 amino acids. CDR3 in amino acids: CAWGKIDNEQFF. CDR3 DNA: TGTGCCTGGGGTAAGATCGACAATGAGCAGTTCTTC.

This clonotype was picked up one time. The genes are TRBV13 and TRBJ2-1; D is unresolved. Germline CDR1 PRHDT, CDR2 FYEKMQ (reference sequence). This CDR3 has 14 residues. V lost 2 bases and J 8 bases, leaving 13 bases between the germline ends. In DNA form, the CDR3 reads TGTGCCAGCAGCTTAAGTCTATTATTAGATGAGCAGTTCTTC. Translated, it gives CASSLSLLLDEQFF.

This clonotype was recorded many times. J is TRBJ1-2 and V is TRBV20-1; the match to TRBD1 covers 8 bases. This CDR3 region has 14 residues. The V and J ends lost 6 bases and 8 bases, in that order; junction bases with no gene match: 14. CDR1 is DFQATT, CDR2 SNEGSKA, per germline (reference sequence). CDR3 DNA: TGCAGTGCGAGTCAGACCTCAGGGGGCTGGGGCTACACCTTC. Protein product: CSASQTSGGWGYTF.

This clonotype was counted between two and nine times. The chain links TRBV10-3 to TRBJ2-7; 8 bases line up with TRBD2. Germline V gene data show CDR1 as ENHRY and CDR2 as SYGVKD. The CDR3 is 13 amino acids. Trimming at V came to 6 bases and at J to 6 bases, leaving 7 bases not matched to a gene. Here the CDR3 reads CAIRAAGEVEQYF. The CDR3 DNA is TGTGCCATCAGGGCAGCGGGAGAGGTCGAGCAGTACTTC.

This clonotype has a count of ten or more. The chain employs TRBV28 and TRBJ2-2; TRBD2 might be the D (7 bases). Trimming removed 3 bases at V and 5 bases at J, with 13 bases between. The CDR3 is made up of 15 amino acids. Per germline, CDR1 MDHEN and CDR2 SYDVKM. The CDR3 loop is CASSFRGARTGELFF. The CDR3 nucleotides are TGTGCCAGCAGTTTCCGGGGGGCGCGAACCGGGGAGCTGTTTTTT. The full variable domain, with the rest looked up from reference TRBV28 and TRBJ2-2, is DVKVTQSSRYLVKRTGEKVFLECVQDMDHENMFWYRQDPGLGLRLIYFSYDVKMKEKGDIPEGYSVSREKKERFSLILESASTNQTSMYLCASSFRGARTGELFFGEGSRLTVL.

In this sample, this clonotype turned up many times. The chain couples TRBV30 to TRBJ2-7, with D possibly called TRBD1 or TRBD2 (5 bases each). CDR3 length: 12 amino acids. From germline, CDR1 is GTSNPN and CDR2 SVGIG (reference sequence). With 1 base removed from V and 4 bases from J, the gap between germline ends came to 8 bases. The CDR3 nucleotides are TGTGCCTGGAGTGCAGGGAGATACGAGCAGTACTTC. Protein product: CAWSAGRYEQYF.

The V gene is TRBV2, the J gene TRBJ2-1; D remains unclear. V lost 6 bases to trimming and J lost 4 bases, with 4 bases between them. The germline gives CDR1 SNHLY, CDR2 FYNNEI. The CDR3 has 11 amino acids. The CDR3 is CASSPYNEQFF. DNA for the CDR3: TGTGCCAGCAGCCCGTACAATGAGCAGTTCTTC.

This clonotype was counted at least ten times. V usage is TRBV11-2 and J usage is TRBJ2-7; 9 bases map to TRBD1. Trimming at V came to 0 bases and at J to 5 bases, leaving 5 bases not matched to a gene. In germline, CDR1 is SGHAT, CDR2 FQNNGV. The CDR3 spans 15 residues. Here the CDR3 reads CASSLDGTGSNEQYF. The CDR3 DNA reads TGTGCCAGCAGCTTAGATGGGACAGGGTCTAACGAGCAGTACTTC.

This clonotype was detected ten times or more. For the CDR3, the DNA is TGTGCCATCATGAAGGCAGGGGGAGTTGGTGGCTACACCTTC. Its protein product is CAIMKAGGVGGYTF. The gene calls are TRBV10-3 and TRBJ1-2, with 7 positions matching TRBD1. This CDR3 has 14 residues. V gave up 7 bases and J gave up 7 bases; unmatched junction bases: 12. Germline V gene sequence: CDR1 ENHRY, CDR2 SYGVKD.

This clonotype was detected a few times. As DNA, the CDR3 is TGTGCCAGCTCAAAGGGTACAGGGGAGCAGTACTTC. Its protein product is CASSKGTGEQYF. This sequence joins TRBV18 and TRBJ2-7; TRBD1 is a possible D gene (6 bases). The CDR3 is 12 residues long. V was pared by 5 bases and J by 7 bases, with 12 bases between. Germline CDR1 reads KGHSH; CDR2 reads LQKENI.

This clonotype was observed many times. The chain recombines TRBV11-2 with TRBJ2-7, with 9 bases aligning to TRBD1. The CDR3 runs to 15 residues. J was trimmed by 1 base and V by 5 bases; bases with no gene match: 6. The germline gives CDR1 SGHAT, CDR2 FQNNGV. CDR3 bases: TGTGCCAGCAGCCCCCGGACAGGGGCGTCCTACGAGCAGTACTTC. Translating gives CASSPRTGASYEQYF.

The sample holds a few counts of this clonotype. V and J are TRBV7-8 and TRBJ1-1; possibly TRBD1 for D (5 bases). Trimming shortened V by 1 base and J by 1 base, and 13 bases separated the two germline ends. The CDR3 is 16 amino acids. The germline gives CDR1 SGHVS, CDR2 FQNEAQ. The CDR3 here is CASSLEVAGWNTEAFF. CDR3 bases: TGTGCCAGCAGCTTAGAAGTTGCAGGGTGGAACACTGAAGCTTTCTTT.

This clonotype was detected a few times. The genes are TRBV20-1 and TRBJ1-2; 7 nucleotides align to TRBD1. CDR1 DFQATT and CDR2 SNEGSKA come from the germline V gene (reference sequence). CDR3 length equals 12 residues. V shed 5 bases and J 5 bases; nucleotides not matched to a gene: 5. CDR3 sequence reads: CSAPGTDYGYTF. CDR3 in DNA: TGCAGTGCTCCCGGGACAGATTATGGCTACACCTTC.

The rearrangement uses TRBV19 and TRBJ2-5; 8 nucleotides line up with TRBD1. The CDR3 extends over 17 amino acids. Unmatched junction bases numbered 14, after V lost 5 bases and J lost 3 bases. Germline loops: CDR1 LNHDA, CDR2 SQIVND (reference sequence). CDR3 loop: CASSAPRKGQEEETQYF. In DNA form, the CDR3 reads TGTGCCAGTAGTGCCCCAAGGAAGGGACAGGAGGAAGAGACCCAGTACTTC.

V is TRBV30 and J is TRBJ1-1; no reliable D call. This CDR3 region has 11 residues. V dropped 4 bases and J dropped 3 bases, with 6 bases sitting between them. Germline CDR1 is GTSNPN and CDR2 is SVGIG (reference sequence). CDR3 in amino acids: CAWTTYTEAFF. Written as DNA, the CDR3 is TGTGCCTGGACCACTTACACTGAAGCTTTCTTT.

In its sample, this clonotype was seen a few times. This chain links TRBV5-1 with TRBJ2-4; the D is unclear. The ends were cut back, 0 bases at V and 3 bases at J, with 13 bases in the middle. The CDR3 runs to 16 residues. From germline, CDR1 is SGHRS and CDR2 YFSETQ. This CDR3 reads CASSLVSDPGKNIQYF. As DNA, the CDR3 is TGCGCCAGCAGCTTGGTTTCGGATCCGGGCAAAAACATTCAGTACTTC.

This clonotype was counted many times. Here the CDR3 DNA reads TGCAGTGCTAGATCAGGCTCCACCTACGAGCAGTACTTC. It specifies CSARSGSTYEQYF. The rearrangement links TRBV20-1 to TRBJ2-7; D uncertain. Germline V gene data show CDR1 as DFQATT and CDR2 as SNEGSKA (reference sequence). The CDR3 contains 13 residues. Trimming stripped 2 bases from V and 2 bases from J, with 10 bases between.